The T cell receptor beta chain under discussion was sequenced for a study of vaccination and CD4 T cells after COVID-19. Study details: The study collected post-vaccine samples a median around 77 days after dose two, with a range of 14 to 241.

As for this clonotype: Its specificity is not known.

An Oncomine TCR Beta short-read assay was used to sequence the DNA from cultured CD4+ T cells. Each CDR3 protein is one row after TCRdb ran MiXCR on the PCR reads. This sample has about 20,000 distinct CDR3 sequences, with around 60% found just once. The treatment is: roughly 10-day PBMC culture with coronavirus spike peptide pools or control peptides (ViraFEST assay). Each of days 3 and 7 saw half the medium replaced by fresh IL-2 medium. The clonotype originates from a human donor who had recovered from COVID-19. The material was CD4+ T cells from blood, cultured in vitro, obtained after SARS-CoV-2 vaccination.

The CDR3 bases are TGCAGTGCTAGAGACCGAGTGAATAGCAATCAGCCCCAGCATTTT. It yields the protein CSARDRVNSNQPQHF. V and J are TRBV20-1 and TRBJ1-5; no clear D. Deletions cut 0 bases from V and 0 bases from J, with 9 bases between. The CDR3 runs to 15 residues. Germline V gene sequence: CDR1 DFQATT, CDR2 SNEGSKA (reference sequence).